This TCR beta chain was identified during a study of cytomegalovirus exposure and HLA in healthy donors. Each donor was nominally healthy when sampled (though unrecorded immune exposures were likely). The CDR3 has 15 residues. Germline lookup yields CDR1 MNHEY and CDR2 SVGAGI. The ends were cut back, 6 bases at V and 2 bases at J, with 14 bases in the middle. PCR used 60 Vbeta primers and 13 Jbeta primers. Repertoires were generated with immunoSEQ multiplex PCR, while TCRdb's copy carries only in-frame clones and drops some. The repertoire holds under 150,000 clones, 75% to 90% seen once, with about 6.7% in the top ten.

V is TRBV6-5 and J is TRBJ1-5; possibly TRBD1 for D (5 bases). This receptor was taken from a woman aged 25 to 39 in good health and CMV-seropositive. The sample consisted of PBMCs. CDR3 in amino acids: CASRPRASGNQPQHF. CDR3 nucleotides: TGTGCCAGCAGACCCAGGGCCTCAGGCAATCAGCCCCAGCATTTT.